These 17 T cell receptor beta chains came from one sample sequenced in a study of blood T cell repertoires in COVID-19. Clones were sequenced by immunoSEQ multiplex PCR, and TCRdb holds only the in-frame ones, with some missing. The sample yields roughly 100,000 clones, roughly 82% seen once. The sample consisted of peripheral blood. Receptor source: a human donor in a cohort sampled during active COVID-19.

The chain uses TRBV5-6 and TRBJ2-7, with D possibly being TRBD2 (5 bases). Germline lookup yields CDR1 SGHDT and CDR2 YYEEEE. The V end was cut by 2 bases, the J end by 2 bases, with 11 bases between. This CDR3 contains 14 residues. For the CDR3, the DNA is TGTGCCAGCAGCTTTGCGACGGGAACCTACGAGCAGTACTTC. Its protein is CASSFATGTYEQYF.

The chain is built from TRBV4-1 and TRBJ2-5; a possible D gene is TRBD2 (6 bases). Germline V gene lookup returns CDR1 MGHRA and CDR2 YSYEKL. The CDR3 consists of 17 residues. V lost 4 bases and J lost 4, with 22 bases in between. CDR3 sequence: CASSPSGGGGFVETQYF. In DNA, the CDR3 is TGCGCCAGCAGCCCGTCCGGGGGTGGAGGTTTCGTAGAGACCCAGTACTTC.

The J gene is TRBJ1-1, the V gene TRBV30, with D tentatively TRBD1 (5 bases). Germline CDR1 GTSNPN, CDR2 SVGIG (reference sequence). Trimming removed 2 bases from V and 7 bases from J, with 11 bases in between. The CDR3 runs to 12 residues. The CDR3 loop is CAWSPQGLEAFF. The CDR3 region has the DNA TGTGCCTGGAGTCCCCAGGGACTTGAAGCTTTCTTT.

The chain carries TRBV5-6 and TRBJ2-6; no clear D. From germline, CDR1 is SGHDT and CDR2 YYEEEE. V shed 5 bases and J shed 0 bases, with 9 bases lying between them. This CDR3 has 15 amino acids. The CDR3 protein is CASSTLSSGANVLTF. In DNA form, the CDR3 reads TGTGCCAGCAGTACTCTTTCCTCTGGGGCCAACGTCCTGACTTTC.

The V and J genes are TRBV7-8 and TRBJ2-3; 12 nucleotides match TRBD2. CDR1 and CDR2 from the germline V gene are SGHVS and FQNEAQ. J gave up 4 bases and V 1 base, and 9 bases lay outside the gene matches. The CDR3 spans 18 residues. The CDR3, as DNA: TGTGCCAGCAGCTTAGGTCGGCTAGCGGGGGGGCCCGCAGATACGCAGTATTTT. This sequence encodes CASSLGRLAGGPADTQYF.

J is TRBJ1-5 and V is TRBV4-1; unclear D gene. The germline gives CDR1 MGHRA, CDR2 YSYEKL. This CDR3 spans 17 amino acids. The V end lost 0 bases, the J end lost 3 bases, and 15 bases lay between the germline ends. CDR3 in DNA: TGCGCCAGCAGCCAAGAACGGGGAACAGAGGCCAATCAGCCCCAGCATTTT. Protein: CASSQERGTEANQPQHF.

In DNA form, the CDR3 reads TGTGCCAGCAGTGAAGCTCCTGTGAGGCATGAGCAGTTCTTC. Amino acid sequence: CASSEAPVRHEQFF. V gene TRBV2 combines with J gene TRBJ2-1; D gene ambiguous. V lost 0 bases to trimming and J lost 8 bases, with 11 bases between them. CDR1 and CDR2 (germline): SNHLY, FYNNEI. The CDR3 is made up of 14 amino acids.

The chain couples TRBV5-4 to TRBJ2-3; TRBD2 aligns across 7 bases. The CDR3 loop spans 15 amino acids. The V segment lost 5 bases and the J segment 5 bases; nucleotides outside the gene matches: 11. CDR1 is SGHNT and CDR2 is YYREEE in the germline V gene (reference sequence). The CDR3 coding sequence is TGTGCCAGCAGGGCCCTAGCGGCCTCAGGAGATACGCAGTATTTT. It is translated as CASRALAASGDTQYF.

The CDR3 reads CASSFPKGDRKKLAGQYF. CDR3 DNA sequence: TGTGCCAGCAGTTTCCCCAAGGGGGACAGAAAAAAACTGGCGGGGCAGTACTTC. This chain joins TRBV28 and TRBJ2-7, with 7 bases matching TRBD1. CDR3 size: 18 residues. The germline V gene encodes CDR1 MDHEN and CDR2 SYDVKM. The ends lost 3 bases at V and 9 bases at J; junction bases unmatched: 23.

V usage is TRBV3-1 (or the pseudogene TRBV3-2) and J usage is TRBJ2-1, with D possibly TRBD2 on 5 matching bases. This CDR3 spans 14 amino acids. Trimming cost V 4 bases and J 10 bases, with 17 bases left between them. The germline V gene encodes CDR1 LGHDT and CDR2 YNNKEL (reference sequence). As DNA, the CDR3 is TGTGCCAGCAGCCCAGGTAGGTTCGGAGGCGAGCAGTTCTTC. Protein product: CASSPGRFGGEQFF.

The V and J genes are TRBV4-1 and TRBJ2-1; possible D gene TRBD2, 5 bases. The CDR3 loop spans 16 amino acids. V lost 5 bases and J lost 6, with 20 bases in between. The germline V gene has CDR1 MGHRA and CDR2 YSYEKL. CDR3 nucleotides: TGCGCCAGCAGCACCCCTACTAGGCTGTTCAGCAATGAGCAGTTCTTC. Translated, it gives CASSTPTRLFSNEQFF.

The chain couples TRBV16 to TRBJ2-1; TRBD1 might be the D (6 bases). The germline V gene has CDR1 KGHSY and CDR2 FQNENV. The CDR3 is 17 amino acids. Trimming took 2 bases from V and 2 from J, leaving 16 bases between them. The CDR3 is CASSQQNGGRAYNEQFF. CDR3 coding DNA: TGTGCCAGCAGCCAACAAAATGGGGGCAGGGCCTACAATGAGCAGTTCTTC.

This clone has just one count. This rearrangement joins TRBV9 to TRBJ2-2; TRBD2 matches 9 bases. CDR1 is SGDLS, CDR2 YYNGEE, per germline. The CDR3 runs to 16 residues. The J segment lost 5 bases and the V segment lost 4 bases, leaving 9 bases of the junction unmatched. The CDR3 loop reads CASSPLSGGSTGELFF. Written as DNA, the CDR3 is TGTGCCAGCAGCCCTCTAAGCGGGGGGAGTACCGGGGAGCTGTTTTTT.

The CDR3 loop reads CASNGGVLSPLHF. As DNA, the CDR3 is TGTGCCAGCAACGGCGGTGTCCTTTCACCCCTCCACTTT. The chain recombines TRBV14 with TRBJ1-6; D is ambiguous. This CDR3 region has 13 residues. CDR1 is SGHDN, CDR2 FVKESK, per germline. Trimming left V 7 bases short and J 9 bases short, with 13 bases between.

The rearrangement joins TRBV24-1 to TRBJ2-1, with TRBD1 matching 7 bases. Germline CDR1 and CDR2: KGHDR and SFDVKD. CDR3 length: 16 residues. V shed 3 bases, J shed 3 bases, and the junction held 7 bases outside the gene matches. CDR3 in DNA: TGTGCCACCAGTGATAACAGGGGAACGCGCTACAATGAGCAGTTCTTC. This translates into CATSDNRGTRYNEQFF.

The rearrangement links TRBV29-1 to TRBJ2-1, with TRBD1 matching 10 bases. CDR1 and CDR2 (germline): SQVTM, ANQGSEA. With 6 bases clipped from V and 9 bases from J, the junction kept 5 bases outside the gene matches. This CDR3 region has 12 residues. CDR3 sequence (DNA): TGCAGCGTACGACAGGGGGCGGGTGAGCAGTTCTTC. Its protein product is CSVRQGAGEQFF.

The genes are TRBV11-2 and TRBJ1-6, with D possibly TRBD1 on 6 matching bases. V lost 3 bases to trimming and J lost 6 bases, with 9 bases between them. The CDR3 is 14 residues long. Per germline, CDR1 SGHAT and CDR2 FQNNGV. CDR3 nucleotide sequence: TGTGCCAGCAGCTTGGGGGCCCTTAATTCACCCCTCCACTTT. Its translation is CASSLGALNSPLHF.